This TCR beta chain appears in the sequencing data of a study of Ad26.COV2.S vaccination and SARS-CoV-2 variants. Regarding the study as a whole: Researchers reported similar non-spike TCR breadth in vaccine and placebo recipients.

Per the germline V gene, CDR1 is MNHEY and CDR2 is SMNVEV (reference sequence). There are 14 residues in the CDR3. V lost 0 bases and J 4 bases, leaving 7 bases between the germline ends. Profiled with immunoSEQ multiplex PCR; TCRdb holds only in-frame clones, not every one. The sample records around 450,000 clones, roughly 91% being singletons. Noted treatment: some 20 received Ad26.COV2.S at low or high dose, single or two shots; a few received placebo; per-sample allocation not given. Samples analyzed were those drawn on day 63 after the first vaccine or placebo injection. About this clone: Its antigen is currently unknown.

The chain recombines TRBV27 with TRBJ1-3; D call uncertain. Sequencing used peripheral blood, obtained in a trial of Ad26.COV2.S vaccine versus placebo. This TCR came from a person aged 18-60 years who received the Ad26.COV2.S COVID-19 vaccine or a placebo. CDR3 loop: CASSLSSYGNTIYF. The CDR3 DNA is TGTGCCAGCAGTTTATCATCCTACGGAAACACCATATATTTT.